Below, 13 T cell receptor beta chains from the same sample are listed, as sequenced in a study of Ad26.COV2.S vaccination and SARS-CoV-2 variants. Profiled with immunoSEQ multiplex PCR; TCRdb holds only in-frame clones, not every one. The sample has about 680,000 clones, around 92% seen once. The treatment: around 19 received Ad26.COV2.S at low or high dose, single or two shots; roughly five received placebo; per-sample allocation not given. Each sample was drawn 63 days after the first injection (of vaccine or placebo). The specimen was peripheral blood, collected in a trial of Ad26.COV2.S vaccine versus placebo. These receptor sequences come from a person between 18 and 65 years old who received the Ad26.COV2.S COVID-19 vaccine or a placebo.

The rearrangement uses TRBV4-2 and TRBJ2-2; TRBD2 is a possible D gene (5 bases). V was clipped by 4 bases and J by 0 bases, with 15 bases between them. The CDR3 consists of 17 residues. Germline values: CDR1 LGHNA, CDR2 YNFKEQ. The CDR3 protein is CASSPLLTTTNTGELFF. The DNA of the CDR3 is TGTGCCAGCAGCCCCTTATTGACTACCACGAACACCGGGGAGCTGTTTTTT.

The rearrangement uses TRBV15 and TRBJ2-5; 9 nucleotides align to TRBD2. Per germline, CDR1 LNHNV and CDR2 YYDKDF (reference sequence). Germline trimming cut 0 bases from V and 5 bases from J; bases unmatched to any gene: 4. CDR3 length equals 15 residues. This CDR3 reads CATSRDLAGFETQYF. The DNA for the CDR3 is TGTGCCACCAGCAGAGATCTAGCGGGGTTTGAGACCCAGTACTTC.

This chain connects TRBV27 to TRBJ2-2; 9 bases agree with TRBD2. The ends lost 2 bases at V and 3 bases at J; junction bases unmatched: 7. Germline V gives CDR1 MNHEY, CDR2 SMNVEV (reference sequence). The CDR3 consists of 17 residues. CDR3 bases: TGTGCCAGCAGTTTAATCAGCGGGAGGAGCGACACCGGGGAGCTGTTTTTT. Amino acids: CASSLISGRSDTGELFF.

J is TRBJ1-6 and V is TRBV11-2; D gene unclear. V lost 4 bases to trimming and J lost 10 bases, with 11 bases between them. Germline assignment: CDR1 SGHAT and CDR2 FQNNGV. This CDR3 region has 13 residues. The DNA of the CDR3 is TGTGCCAGCAGCTCCGAATTAGGCTCACCCCTCCACTTT. Encoded protein: CASSSELGSPLHF.

This rearrangement joins TRBV6-6 to TRBJ1-4, with D unclear. The CDR3 sequence is 12 residues long. In germline, CDR1 is MNHNY, CDR2 SVGAGI (reference sequence). V was cut by 11 bases and J by 1 base, with 8 bases left in between. CDR3 coding DNA: TGTGCCGCGGGTGGAACTAATGAAAAACTGTTTTTT. Amino acid sequence: CAAGGTNEKLFF.

On this clone: Different DNA sequences within this sample yield the same CDR3. This chain uses TRBV7-9 with TRBJ1-1, with no clear D. Deletions cut 5 bases from V and 5 bases from J, with 6 bases between. The CDR3 is 11 residues long. Germline loops: CDR1 SEHNR, CDR2 FQNEAQ (reference sequence). In DNA form, the CDR3 reads TGTGCCAGCAGCCCCGGGACTGAAGCTTTCTTT. It specifies CASSPGTEAFF.

The CDR3 DNA reads as TGTGCCAGCAGCGACAGGGGTGGGAATTGGGATACGCAGTATTTT. Residues: CASSDRGGNWDTQYF. V gene TRBV5-6 combines with J gene TRBJ2-3; 8 bases are a match to TRBD1. V lost 4 bases to trimming and J lost 6 bases; unmatched junction nucleotides: 10. CDR1 is SGHDT, CDR2 YYEEEE, per germline. The CDR3 contains 15 residues.

This clone was seen a single time. V is TRBV5-1 and J is TRBJ2-7, with D unclear. Germline V lookup: CDR1 SGHRS, CDR2 YFSETQ. This CDR3 region has 12 residues. The V end lost 0 bases, the J end lost 6 bases, and 7 bases lay between the germline ends. The CDR3 sequence is CASSLERAEQYF. Here the CDR3 DNA reads TGCGCCAGCAGCTTGGAAAGGGCCGAGCAGTACTTC.

The gene calls are TRBV5-4 and TRBJ1-2; D may be TRBD1 (5 bases). The CDR3 loop spans 14 amino acids. Germline-derived CDR1 and CDR2 are SGHNT and YYREEE (reference sequence). Trimming cost V 4 bases and J 4 bases, with 14 bases left between them. The CDR3 protein is CASSPDPGGYGYTF. As DNA, the CDR3 is TGTGCCAGCAGCCCGGACCCTGGGGGCTATGGCTACACCTTC.

V gene TRBV30 combines with J gene TRBJ2-7; D gene ambiguous. Trimming pared 0 bases from V and 7 bases from J, leaving 13 bases between. The germline gives CDR1 GTSNPN, CDR2 SVGIG (reference sequence). The CDR3 runs to 13 residues. CDR3 in amino acids: CAWSVRSPLEQYF. Here the CDR3 DNA reads TGTGCCTGGAGTGTACGCTCCCCTCTGGAGCAGTACTTC. Looking up the rest from reference TRBV30 and TRBJ2-7 gives the full variable domain: SQTIHQWPATLVQPVGSPLSLECTVEGTSNPNLYWYRQAAGRGLQLLFYSVGIGQISSEVPQNLSASRPQDRQFILSSKKLLLSDSGFYLCAWSVRSPLEQYFGPGTRLTVT.

A few counts support this clone. The rearrangement uses TRBV18 and TRBJ1-5; TRBD1 agrees at 8 bases. Germline V gene data show CDR1 as KGHSH and CDR2 as LQKENI. The CDR3 loop spans 14 amino acids. With V trimmed by 3 bases and J by 5 bases, 3 bases remained unmatched. The CDR3 region is CASSPQQGDQPQHF. CDR3 sequence (DNA): TGTGCCAGCTCACCTCAACAGGGGGATCAGCCCCAGCATTTT.

V is TRBV30 and J is TRBJ1-6; 7 positions agree with TRBD1. With 0 bases clipped from V and 10 bases from J, the junction kept 12 bases outside the gene matches. This CDR3 comprises 16 residues. Germline V lookup: CDR1 GTSNPN, CDR2 SVGIG (reference sequence). The CDR3 protein is CAWSVGVGTVKSPLHF. CDR3 bases: TGTGCCTGGAGTGTAGGGGTTGGGACAGTTAAATCACCCCTCCACTTT.

The rearrangement joins TRBV27 to TRBJ2-5; 7 bases line up with TRBD1. CDR1 and CDR2 from the germline V gene are MNHEY and SMNVEV (reference sequence). CDR3 length: 17 residues. V was pared by 6 bases and J by 4 bases, with 17 bases of the junction left unmatched. The CDR3 bases are TGTGCCAGCAGCCGTATTCCAGAGACAGGGAGTAGAGAGACCCAGTACTTC. This gives the protein CASSRIPETGSRETQYF.